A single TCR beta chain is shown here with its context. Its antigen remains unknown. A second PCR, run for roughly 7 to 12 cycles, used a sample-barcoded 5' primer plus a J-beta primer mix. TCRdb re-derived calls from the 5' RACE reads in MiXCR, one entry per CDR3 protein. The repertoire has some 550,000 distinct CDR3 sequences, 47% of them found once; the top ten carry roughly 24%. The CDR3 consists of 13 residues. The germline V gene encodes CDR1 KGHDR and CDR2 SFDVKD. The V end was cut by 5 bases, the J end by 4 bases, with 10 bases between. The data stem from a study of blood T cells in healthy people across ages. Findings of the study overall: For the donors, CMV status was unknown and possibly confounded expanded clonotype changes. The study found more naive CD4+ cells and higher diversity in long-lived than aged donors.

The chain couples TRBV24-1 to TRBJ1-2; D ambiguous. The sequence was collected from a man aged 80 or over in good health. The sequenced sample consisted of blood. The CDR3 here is CATSGTPTYGYTF. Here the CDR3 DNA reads TGTGCCACCAGTGGGACTCCAACCTATGGCTACACCTTC.